This is a list of T cell receptor beta chains from one sample in a study of early T cells in non-severe SARS-CoV-2 infection. TCRdb redid the calling of the 5' RACE reads with MiXCR, one entry per CDR3 protein. The profile covers roughly 51,000 distinct CDR3 sequences, with 11% appearing a single time and about 10% taken by the ten largest. The sample taken for sequencing was whole blood. The receptor set was obtained from an adult who was a healthcare worker with PCR-confirmed SARS-CoV-2 infection or an uninfected control (not recorded which). The CDR3 runs from the conserved cysteine through the conserved F or W. Each record gives: J gene, CDR3 length, V gene, clone size, CDR3 protein. Clone size is stated in some rows and not others, as once, few, many or a class when expanded.

TRBJ2-1 | 16 | TRBV10-1 | many | CATPEVTSGNYNEQFF
TRBJ1-5 | 15 | TRBV20-1 | few | CSARSWTGGVQPQHF
TRBJ2-3 | 14 | TRBV28 | NA | CASSNPTRTDTQYF
TRBJ1-6 | 13 | TRBV6-5 | many | CASTAQRNSPLHF
TRBJ1-1 | 16 | TRBV20-1 | NA | CSAPLSGDRENTEAFF
TRBJ2-5 | 13 | TRBV12-3/TRBV12-4 | few | CASSFDLQETQYF
TRBJ2-7 | 14 | TRBV20-1 | few | CSAREPMGTFGQYF
TRBJ2-7 | 15 | TRBV19 | many | CASSRTGGQGLEQYF
TRBJ2-1 | 14 | TRBV28 | few | CASSSRDSIQEQFF
TRBJ2-2 | 12 | TRBV12-3/TRBV12-4 | many | CASSLGSGELFF
TRBJ2-5 | 13 | TRBV7-3 | many | CASSLTFLQTQYF
TRBJ1-1 | 15 | TRBV7-8 | few | CASSLDRGMNTEAFF
TRBJ2-7 | 15 | TRBV7-2 | NA | CASSAGLASSYEQYF
TRBJ1-1 | 13 | TRBV10-1 | many | CASSDHRGTEAFF
TRBJ1-1 | 15 | TRBV3-1 | few | CASSHTGQGNTEAFF
TRBJ2-3 | 12 | TRBV7-3 | few | CASSPPQDTQYF
TRBJ1-6 | 14 | TRBV6-2/TRBV6-3 | few | CASVRDRLYSPLHF
TRBJ2-5 | 15 | TRBV4-2 | few | CASSQEVGRVETQYF
TRBJ2-2 | 14 | TRBV7-8 | NA | CASSFSGSTRELFF
TRBJ2-7 | 14 | TRBV6-5 | few | CASSYGTSVYEQYF